This note documents a single TCR beta chain sequence. What it recognizes is unknown. There are 15 residues in the CDR3. V shed 0 bases and J shed 7 bases, with 13 bases lying between them. Germline V gives CDR1 SGDLS, CDR2 YYNGEE. This sample is part of a study of cytotoxic CD8 clonotypes in ibrutinib-treated CLL. Study details: Of a cohort that held around 11 relapsed/refractory and some 16 treatment-naive patients, 17 to 18 were IGHV unmutated. Response sampling came at median roughly 11 months of treatment, ranging roughly 6 to 36 months. Recorded responses included about 25 partial and 2 complete; following median approximately 68 months, roughly 15 stayed remitted and about twelve progressed.

Clones were sequenced by immunoSEQ multiplex PCR, and TCRdb holds only the in-frame ones, with some missing. The sample lists roughly 150,000 clones, about 80% occurring once. General study points: The study found clonality rose at ibrutinib response, then fell toward baseline at progression.

The sequence came from a human donor with chronic lymphocytic leukemia. This sample comprised PBMCs, obtained after 12 months of ibrutinib treatment. The chain recombines TRBV9 with TRBJ2-2, with D tentatively TRBD1 (5 bases). The CDR3 bases are TGTGCCAGCAGCGTAGGGGGCCTAGGATACGGGGAGCTGTTTTTT. Encoded protein: CASSVGGLGYGELFF. Full variable domain (remainder filled in from reference TRBV9 and TRBJ2-2): DSGVTQTPKHLITATGQRVTLRCSPRSGDLSVYWYQQSLDQGLQFLIQYYNGEERAKGNILERFSAQQFPDLHSELNLSSLELGDSALYFCASSVGGLGYGELFFGEGSRLTVL.